Described below is a single TCR beta chain sequence and its context. This sample is part of a study of blood T cells in healthy people across ages. Through a sample-barcoded 5' primer and a J-beta primer mix, a second PCR was run for roughly 6 to 12 cycles. Using its own MiXCR run on the 5' RACE reads, TCRdb lists one record per CDR3 protein. The table has approximately 790,000 distinct CDR3 sequences, roughly 60% seen once; the top ten hold around a quarter. Germline CDR1 and CDR2: MNHEY and SVGAGI. CDR3 size: 16 residues. The V gene end was trimmed by 4 bases and the J gene end by 0 bases; junction bases not matched to a gene: 6.

This TCR was sampled from a young man in good health. The genes are TRBV6-5 and TRBJ2-1; 7 positions agree with TRBD1. Sequences were obtained from blood. For the CDR3, the DNA is TGTGCCAGCAGTTCCAAGACAGGGCCCTCCTACAATGAGCAGTTCTTC. Translating gives CASSSKTGPSYNEQFF.